What follows are 2 T cell receptor beta chains derived from one specimen sequenced in a study of cytotoxic CD8 clonotypes in ibrutinib-treated CLL. Profiling relied on immunoSEQ multiplex PCR, and the TCRdb table lists in-frame clones only, not all of them. There are 120,000 to 150,000 clones in the sample; around 77% occur only once, and roughly a quarter lies in the top ten. The specimen was PBMCs, collected after 12 months of ibrutinib treatment. Every receptor here comes from a human donor with chronic lymphocytic leukemia.

The chain's CDR3 is CASSVASASNEQFF. CDR3 coding DNA: TGTGCCAGCAGCGTAGCTTCGGCTAGCAATGAGCAGTTCTTC. The chain joins TRBV9 to TRBJ2-1; D gene unclear. Trimming cost V 0 bases and J 6 bases, with 10 bases left between them. This CDR3 has 14 residues. CDR1 SGDLS and CDR2 YYNGEE come from the germline V gene.

This chain connects TRBV19 to TRBJ2-1; no definite D call. Trimming left V 2 bases short and J 3 bases short, with 5 bases between. Germline values: CDR1 LNHDA, CDR2 SQIVND (reference sequence). CDR3 length equals 13 residues. The CDR3 DNA is TGTGCCAGTAGTATAACCCTCTACAATGAGCAGTTCTTC. It is translated as CASSITLYNEQFF.